One sample yielded the 30 T cell receptor beta chains listed below, sequenced in a study of cytomegalovirus exposure and HLA in healthy donors. The primer mix had 60 Vbeta and 13 Jbeta primers. TCRdb keeps only in-frame clones here, not all; method: immunoSEQ multiplex PCR. In the table there are under 200,000 clones, 80% to 90% of which are singletons. What was sequenced was PBMCs. All receptors derive from a woman aged 18 to 35 in good health and CMV-seronegative.

The chain links TRBV5-6 to TRBJ2-6; TRBD1 aligns across 11 bases. The length of the CDR3 is 17 residues. Per germline, CDR1 SGHDT and CDR2 YYEEEE. Trimming took 4 bases from V and 0 from J; bases not matched to a gene: 3. The CDR3 DNA is TGTGCCAGCAGCCAGGACAGGGGGCTCTCTGGGGCCAACGTCCTGACTTTC. Translated: CASSQDRGLSGANVLTF. The variable domain in full, with the rest retrieved from reference TRBV5-6 and TRBJ2-6, is DAGVTQSPTHLIKTRGQQVTLRCSPKSGHDTVSWYQQALGQGPQFIFQYYEEEERQRGNFPDRFSGHQFPNYSSELNVNALLLGDSALYLCASSQDRGLSGANVLTFGAGSRLTVL.

This chain connects TRBV30 to TRBJ2-2; 10 nucleotides line up with TRBD1. CDR1 is GTSNPN and CDR2 is SVGIG in the germline V gene (reference sequence). The trim removed 6 bases at V and 6 bases at J, leaving 13 bases unmatched. This CDR3 comprises 16 residues. DNA of the CDR3: TGTGCCTGCCTACCGGGACAGGGGATTGTAGCCGGGGAGCTGTTTTTT. It specifies CACLPGQGIVAGELFF.

This sequence joins TRBV19 and TRBJ1-1; D unclear. Between the trimmed V and J ends, which lost 0 bases and 0 bases, there was a span of 5 bases. CDR1 is LNHDA and CDR2 is SQIVND in the germline V gene (reference sequence). The CDR3 has 14 amino acids. CDR3 DNA: TGTGCCAGTAGTATAGATCAGGTGAACACTGAAGCTTTCTTT. Its translation: CASSIDQVNTEAFF.

A single count supports this clone. The V gene is TRBV18, the J gene TRBJ2-7; 8 positions agree with TRBD2. This CDR3 has 13 amino acids. The junction had 1 base not matched to a gene; V was cut back by 0 bases and J by 6 bases. The germline V gene has CDR1 KGHSH and CDR2 LQKENI. CDR3 residues: CASSPPAGGEQYF. CDR3 bases: TGTGCCAGCTCACCACCGGCGGGGGGCGAGCAGTACTTC. Using reference TRBV18 and TRBJ2-7 for the parts outside the CDR3, the full variable domain is NAGVMQNPRHLVRRRGQEARLRCSPMKGHSHVYWYRQLPEEGLKFMVYLQKENIIDESGMPKERFSAEFPKEGPSILRIQQVVRGDSAAYFCASSPPAGGEQYFGPGTRLTVT.

The genes are TRBV11-3 and TRBJ2-2, with 7 positions matching TRBD1. Germline CDR1 reads SGHNT; CDR2 reads YENEEA. The CDR3 length is 17 residues. J gave up 0 bases and V 5 bases, and 9 bases lay outside the gene matches. CDR3 protein: CASSRSGQPSNTGELFF. In DNA, the CDR3 is TGTGCCAGCAGCCGTTCGGGACAGCCCTCGAACACCGGGGAGCTGTTTTTT.

The chain carries TRBV7-9 and TRBJ2-3, with D possibly TRBD2 on 6 matching bases. The CDR3 consists of 14 residues. The V and J ends lost 1 base and 4 bases respectively, with 9 bases between them. Germline-derived CDR1 and CDR2 are SEHNR and FQNEAQ (reference sequence). As DNA, the CDR3 is TGTGCCAGCAGCTTAGTAACGGGGGCAGATACGCAGTATTTT. The encoded protein is CASSLVTGADTQYF.

The chain recombines TRBV5-6 with TRBJ1-1, with D hard to call. Germline-derived CDR1 and CDR2 are SGHDT and YYEEEE. V was pared by 2 bases and J by 7 bases, with 6 bases between. The CDR3 is 11 amino acids. CDR3 bases: TGTGCCAGCAGCTTAACAGATGAAGCTTTCTTT. This sequence encodes CASSLTDEAFF.

The chain uses TRBV27 and TRBJ2-3; 9 bases match TRBD1. J was trimmed by 2 bases and V by 9 bases; bases with no gene match: 21. In germline, CDR1 is MNHEY, CDR2 SMNVEV (reference sequence). This CDR3 contains 19 residues. CDR3 sequence (DNA): TGTGCCAGTCCACCCCATACGCTCTGGACAGGGGCCTCCACAGATACGCAGTATTTT. It specifies CASPPHTLWTGASTDTQYF.

V and J are TRBV9 and TRBJ1-4, with a weak D call TRBD1 (5 bases). The CDR3 has 12 residues. The germline V gene has CDR1 SGDLS and CDR2 YYNGEE. With 3 bases removed from V and 11 bases from J, the gap between germline ends came to 11 bases. Written as DNA, the CDR3 is TGTGCCAGCAGCGGGGGGGGAGGGAAACTGTTTTTT. This translates into CASSGGGGKLFF.

The gene calls are TRBV6-5 and TRBJ1-4; a weak D match, TRBD1 (5 bases). V was pared by 9 bases and J by 4 bases, with 15 bases between. Per germline, CDR1 MNHEY and CDR2 SVGAGI. The CDR3 loop spans 14 amino acids. CDR3 nucleotide sequence: TGTGCCAGTACCGCGGGACCGCGTAATGAAAAACTGTTTTTT. Protein: CASTAGPRNEKLFF.

The chain employs TRBV9 and TRBJ1-1; TRBD1 might be the D (5 bases). This CDR3 spans 14 amino acids. Deletions cut 4 bases from V and 5 bases from J, with 15 bases between. The V gene's germline CDR1 is SGDLS and CDR2 YYNGEE. The DNA for the CDR3 is TGTGCCAGCAGCCAGGACGGGGGGAGAACTGAAGCTTTCTTT. Protein sequence: CASSQDGGRTEAFF.

The CDR3 reads CASSDSKVRASRGEQYF. CDR3 nucleotides: TGTGCCAGCAGTGACTCGAAGGTTCGAGCGAGCCGAGGCGAGCAGTACTTC. The chain uses TRBV6-4 and TRBJ2-7; no reliable D call. CDR1 and CDR2 from the germline V gene are MRHNA and SNTAGT. The CDR3 runs to 17 residues. The V gene lost 0 bases and the J gene lost 6 bases, with 21 bases spanning the gap.

The chain employs TRBV7-2 and TRBJ2-1; 8 bases fit TRBD2. Germline CDR1 and CDR2: SGHTA and FQGNSA. The length of the CDR3 is 14 residues. The ends lost 5 bases at V and 5 bases at J; junction bases unmatched: 5. The CDR3 reads CASSPTSDHNEQFF. CDR3 nucleotides: TGTGCCAGCAGCCCGACTAGCGACCACAATGAGCAGTTCTTC.

The chain has TRBV25-1 and TRBJ2-1, with a weak D call TRBD1 (6 bases). CDR1 is MGHDK, CDR2 SYGVNS, per germline. There are 16 residues in the CDR3. The V end lost 4 bases, the J end lost 9 bases, and 22 bases lay between the germline ends. The CDR3 nucleotides are TGTGCCAGCAGTGGACCGGGACAAGGTAATACGGGTGAGCAGTTCTTC. This encodes CASSGPGQGNTGEQFF.

V and J are TRBV19 and TRBJ1-5; D is ambiguous. CDR3 size: 15 residues. CDR1 is LNHDA and CDR2 is SQIVND in the germline V gene (reference sequence). This CDR3 reads CATNRGYLFQRPQHF. The CDR3 coding sequence is TGTGCGACCAATAGAGGGTACCTTTTTCAACGACCCCAGCATTTT.

This clone came up once. This CDR3 is CASSQLQGEAFF. The DNA for the CDR3 is TGTGCCAGCAGCCAATTACAGGGTGAAGCTTTCTTT. The chain joins TRBV21-1 to TRBJ1-1; the D call in the table, TRBD1, was not verified against the DNA. TRBV21-1 is shown as a pseudogene. The CDR3 is made up of 12 amino acids.

The rearrangement links TRBV7-9 to TRBJ1-2; D not resolved. The V gene's germline CDR1 is SEHNR and CDR2 FQNEAQ (reference sequence). Between the trimmed V and J ends, which lost 3 bases and 6 bases, there was a span of 8 bases. The CDR3 length is 12 residues. CDR3 loop: CASSFEGNGYTF. CDR3 DNA sequence: TGTGCCAGCAGCTTTGAGGGTAATGGCTACACCTTC.

The genes are TRBV19 and TRBJ1-2; D gene ambiguous. The CDR3 totals 14 residues. V was clipped by 11 bases and J by 3 bases, with 19 bases between them. Germline assignment: CDR1 LNHDA and CDR2 SQIVND (reference sequence). The CDR3 reads CASAPFGGDYGYTF. The CDR3 region has the DNA TGTGCCTCAGCCCCCTTTGGCGGGGACTATGGCTACACCTTC.

This chain joins TRBV28 and TRBJ2-2; D is perhaps TRBD2 (6 bases). The ends were cut back, 9 bases at V and 6 bases at J, with 23 bases in the middle. Germline-derived CDR1 and CDR2 are MDHEN and SYDVKM. The length of the CDR3 is 16 residues. The DNA for the CDR3 is TGTGCCAGTAGCGGTCCCCTTGGAGTCGGATCCGGGGAGCTGTTTTTT. Its translation is CASSGPLGVGSGELFF.

This clone was seen once. The rearrangement joins TRBV11-2 to TRBJ2-2; D perhaps matches TRBD2 (6 bases). The V gene's germline CDR1 is SGHAT and CDR2 FQNNGV. The germline V and J ends were trimmed by 5 bases and 1 base, with 14 bases remaining between them. This CDR3 contains 16 residues. The CDR3 region is CASSQGTFGNTGELFF. The CDR3 nucleotides are TGTGCCAGCAGCCAAGGGACTTTCGGGAACACCGGGGAGCTGTTTTTT.

The chain is built from TRBV5-1 and TRBJ1-2, with D possibly matching TRBD1 (5 bases). This CDR3 contains 15 residues. CDR1 is SGHRS, CDR2 YFSETQ, per germline. V lost 2 bases and J lost 6, with 17 bases in between. CDR3 bases: TGCGCCAGCAGCTTCTTGGCCGAAGGGGTTGATGGCTACACCTTC. It specifies CASSFLAEGVDGYTF.

The J gene is TRBJ1-5, the V gene TRBV18; TRBD1 matches 8 bases. The CDR3 runs 16 residues. V lost 3 bases to trimming and J lost 0 bases; unmatched junction nucleotides: 4. Germline V CDR1 and CDR2: KGHSH, LQKENI. Here the CDR3 reads CASSPRTGYSNQPQHF. As DNA, the CDR3 is TGTGCCAGCTCACCGAGGACAGGGTATAGCAATCAGCCCCAGCATTTT.

The chain is built from TRBV14 and TRBJ2-2; TRBD1 might be the D (6 bases). Germline CDR1 reads SGHDN; CDR2 reads FVKESK. The CDR3 runs to 15 residues. The germline V and J ends were trimmed by 4 bases and 3 bases, with 12 bases remaining between them. The CDR3 region is CASSLGAGDTGELFF. The CDR3 bases are TGTGCCAGCAGCCTCGGGGCAGGGGACACCGGGGAGCTGTTTTTT.

The chain couples TRBV25-1 to TRBJ2-7, with unresolved D. V lost 4 bases to trimming and J lost 0 bases, with 4 bases between them. The CDR3 extends over 12 amino acids. Germline V gene lookup returns CDR1 MGHDK and CDR2 SYGVNS. The chain's CDR3 is CASSGASYEQYF. In DNA form, the CDR3 reads TGTGCCAGCAGTGGGGCCTCCTACGAGCAGTACTTC.

The genes are TRBV11-2 and TRBJ2-5; 7 nucleotides line up with TRBD2. This CDR3 is built from 16 residues. The germline V gene encodes CDR1 SGHAT and CDR2 FQNNGV. J gave up 9 bases and V 5 bases, and 18 bases lay outside the gene matches. This CDR3 reads CASSPFLRGPGGSQYF. The CDR3 DNA reads as TGTGCCAGCAGCCCCTTTTTGCGGGGCCCCGGGGGGTCCCAGTACTTC.

This clone was observed a few times. This sequence joins TRBV7-7 and TRBJ1-3; 7 positions agree with TRBD1. Germline CDR1 and CDR2: SSHAT and FNYEAQ (reference sequence). CDR3 length: 15 residues. With V trimmed by 1 base and J by 6 bases, 6 bases remained unmatched. The CDR3 DNA is TGTGCCAGCAGCTTAGGAACCGGGACAGCAAACACCATATATTTT. This sequence encodes CASSLGTGTANTIYF.

V and J are TRBV7-9 and TRBJ2-2, with TRBD2 as a possible D gene (5 bases). The CDR3 runs 15 residues. V shed 7 bases and J shed 0 bases, with 12 bases lying between them. Germline V lookup: CDR1 SEHNR, CDR2 FQNEAQ (reference sequence). The chain's CDR3 is CASTPSGTNTGELFF. In nucleotides, the CDR3 is TGTGCCAGCACTCCGTCGGGGACGAACACCGGGGAGCTGTTTTTT.

The gene calls are TRBV7-9 and TRBJ2-5; TRBD1 matches at 7 bases. This CDR3 is built from 15 residues. Germline V gene sequence: CDR1 SEHNR, CDR2 FQNEAQ (reference sequence). V shed 6 bases and J 3 bases; nucleotides not matched to a gene: 10. CDR3 sequence (DNA): TGTGCCAGCAGGTCCAGTGCCCAGGGGGAAGAGACCCAGTACTTC. Translated, it gives CASRSSAQGEETQYF.

The chain employs TRBV27 and TRBJ2-7; 10 positions agree with TRBD1. Germline CDR1 and CDR2: MNHEY and SMNVEV (reference sequence). V was pared by 5 bases and J by 6 bases, with 13 bases of the junction left unmatched. The CDR3 loop spans 16 amino acids. CDR3 in DNA: TGTGCCAGCAGTCTGGACGCGGGACAGGGGTGGCGCGAGCAGTACTTC. Its protein product is CASSLDAGQGWREQYF.

The chain links TRBV27 to TRBJ1-2; D unclear. V was cut by 6 bases and J by 8 bases, with 16 bases left in between. Germline V gives CDR1 MNHEY, CDR2 SMNVEV (reference sequence). This CDR3 is 13 amino acids long. The CDR3 region has the DNA TGTGCCAGCAGACTCGGCGGGTTAGGCGGCTACACCTTC. Amino acid sequence: CASRLGGLGGYTF.